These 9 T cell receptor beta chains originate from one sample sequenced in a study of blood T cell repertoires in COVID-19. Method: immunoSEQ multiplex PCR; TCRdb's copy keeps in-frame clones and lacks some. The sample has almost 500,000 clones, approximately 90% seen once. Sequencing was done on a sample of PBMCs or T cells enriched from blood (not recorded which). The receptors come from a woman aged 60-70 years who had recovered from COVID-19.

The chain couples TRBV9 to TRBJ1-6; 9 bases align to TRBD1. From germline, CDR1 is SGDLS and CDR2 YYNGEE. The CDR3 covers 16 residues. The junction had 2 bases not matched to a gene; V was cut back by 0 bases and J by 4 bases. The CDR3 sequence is CASSVETGGYNSPLHF. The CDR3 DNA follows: TGTGCCAGCAGCGTAGAGACAGGGGGATATAATTCACCCCTCCACTTT.

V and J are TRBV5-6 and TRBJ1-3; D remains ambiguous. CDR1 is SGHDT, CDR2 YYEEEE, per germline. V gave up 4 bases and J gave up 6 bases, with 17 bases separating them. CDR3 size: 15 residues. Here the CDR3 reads CASSRDRLGENTIYF. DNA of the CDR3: TGTGCCAGCAGCCGAGACCGGCTCGGGGAAAACACCATATATTTT. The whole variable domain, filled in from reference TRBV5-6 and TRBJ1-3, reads DAGVTQSPTHLIKTRGQQVTLRCSPKSGHDTVSWYQQALGQGPQFIFQYYEEEERQRGNFPDRFSGHQFPNYSSELNVNALLLGDSALYLCASSRDRLGENTIYFGEGSWLTVV.

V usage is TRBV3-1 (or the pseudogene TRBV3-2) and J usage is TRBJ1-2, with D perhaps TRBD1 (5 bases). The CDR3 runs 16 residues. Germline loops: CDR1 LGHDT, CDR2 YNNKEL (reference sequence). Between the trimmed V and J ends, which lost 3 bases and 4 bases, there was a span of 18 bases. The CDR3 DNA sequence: TGTGCCAGCAGCCATGATCTCCCGGGGGTGATCTATGGCTACACCTTC. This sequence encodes CASSHDLPGVIYGYTF.

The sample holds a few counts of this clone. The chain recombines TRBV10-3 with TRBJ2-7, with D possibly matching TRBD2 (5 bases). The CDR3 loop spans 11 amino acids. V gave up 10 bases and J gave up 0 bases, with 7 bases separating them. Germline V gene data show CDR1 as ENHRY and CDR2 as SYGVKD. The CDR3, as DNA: TGTGCCACGGGGTTCTCCTACGAGCAGTACGTC. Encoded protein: CATGFSYEQYV.

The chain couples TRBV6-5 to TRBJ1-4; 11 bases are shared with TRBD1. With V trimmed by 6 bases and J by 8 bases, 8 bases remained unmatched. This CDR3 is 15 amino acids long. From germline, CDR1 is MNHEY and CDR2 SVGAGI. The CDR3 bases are TGTGCCAGCAGCCGTTCCGGGACAGGGGGAGAAAAACTGTTTTTT. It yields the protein CASSRSGTGGEKLFF.

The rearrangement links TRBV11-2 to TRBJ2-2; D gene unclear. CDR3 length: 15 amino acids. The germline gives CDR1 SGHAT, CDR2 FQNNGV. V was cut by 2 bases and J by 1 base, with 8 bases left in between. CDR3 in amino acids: CASSLLSGNTGELFF. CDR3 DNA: TGTGCCAGCAGCTTACTCTCAGGGAACACCGGGGAGCTGTTTTTT. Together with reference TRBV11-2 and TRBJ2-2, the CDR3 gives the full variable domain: EAGVAQSPRYKIIEKRQSVAFWCNPISGHATLYWYQQILGQGPKLLIQFQNNGVVDDSQLPKDRFSAERLKGVDSTLKIQPAKLEDSAVYLCASSLLSGNTGELFFGEGSRLTVL.

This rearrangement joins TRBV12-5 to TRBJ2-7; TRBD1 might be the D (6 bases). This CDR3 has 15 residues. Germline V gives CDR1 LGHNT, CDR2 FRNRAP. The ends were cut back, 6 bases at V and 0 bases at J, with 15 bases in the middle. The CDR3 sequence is CASGLGQGSSYEQYV. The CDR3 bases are TGTGCTAGTGGCCTAGGGCAGGGGAGCTCCTACGAGCAGTACGTC.

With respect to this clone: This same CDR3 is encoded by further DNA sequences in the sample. The CDR3 sequence is CSVGGGGGYTF. The CDR3 DNA reads TGCAGCGTTGGAGGGGGTGGTGGCTACACCTTC. This rearrangement joins TRBV29-1 to TRBJ1-2, with a possible D match to TRBD1 (6 bases). The CDR3 contains 11 residues. V shed 4 bases and J shed 7 bases, with 10 bases lying between them. In germline, CDR1 is SQVTM, CDR2 ANQGSEA.

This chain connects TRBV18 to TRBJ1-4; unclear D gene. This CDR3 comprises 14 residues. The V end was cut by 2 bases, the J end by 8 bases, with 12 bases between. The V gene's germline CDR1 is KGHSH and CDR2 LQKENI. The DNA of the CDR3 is TGTGCCAGCTCACCAGGTAAAGGAGAGGAAAAACTGTTTTTT. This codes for CASSPGKGEEKLFF.